This T cell receptor beta chain was documented in a study of T cell responses to AZD1222 COVID-19 vaccine. About the study: Second doses at about 4 or about 12 weeks were pooled. Study findings and constraints: No repertoire was sampled before or during the peak T cell response, only after it.

The CDR3 is made up of 13 amino acids. Germline V gene data show CDR1 as ENHRY and CDR2 as SYGVKD. V shed 3 bases and J shed 5 bases, with 11 bases lying between them. To note about this clone: Its antigen is not known.

Clones were sequenced by immunoSEQ multiplex PCR, and TCRdb holds only the in-frame ones, with some missing. The table lists about 120,000 clones, 80% to 90% of them singletons. The V and J genes are TRBV10-3 and TRBJ2-7, with TRBD2 as a possible D gene (5 bases). Sequencing used peripheral blood, obtained on day 0 of AZD1222 vaccination. The source of this sequence is an adult in good health. DNA of the CDR3: TGTGCCATCAGTGACGGGGTTAGGGACGAGCAGTACTTC. Protein product: CAISDGVRDEQYF.